Listed here are 15 T cell receptor beta chains from one sample, sequenced in a study of neoadjuvant anti-PD-1 for oral cavity cancer. Generated by immunoSEQ multiplex PCR, the TCRdb table keeps only in-frame clones and is missing some. The sample shows 13,000 to 15,000 clones, under 85% of them seen only once. Indicated time point: after neoadjuvant nivolumab, at surgical resection. The material was PBMCs, obtained after nivolumab (anti-PD-1) treatment. Receptor source: a person aged 35-80 years with oral cavity squamous cell carcinoma.

The V and J genes are TRBV11-2 and TRBJ2-1; perhaps TRBD2 as D (7 bases). The germline V gene encodes CDR1 SGHAT and CDR2 FQNNGV. This CDR3 has 14 residues. V lost 1 base to trimming and J lost 6 bases, with 10 bases between them. CDR3 sequence: CASSLAGGSNEQFF. CDR3 DNA: TGTGCCAGCAGCTTAGCGGGGGGCTCCAATGAGCAGTTCTTC.

This sequence joins TRBV29-1 and TRBJ2-7, with a possible D match to TRBD1 (6 bases). The CDR3 has 12 amino acids. In germline, CDR1 is SQVTM, CDR2 ANQGSEA. V dropped 3 bases and J dropped 0 bases, with 6 bases sitting between them. This chain's CDR3 is CSVEDSSYEQYF. In nucleotides, the CDR3 is TGCAGCGTTGAGGACAGCTCCTACGAGCAGTACTTC.

V usage is TRBV10-3 and J usage is TRBJ1-1; 9 nucleotides match TRBD1. CDR3 length equals 16 residues. Trimming took 10 bases from V and 0 from J; bases not matched to a gene: 12. CDR1 is ENHRY and CDR2 is SYGVKD in the germline V gene. CDR3: CATTGQGPLMNTEAFF. DNA of the CDR3: TGTGCCACCACCGGACAGGGGCCATTGATGAACACTGAAGCTTTCTTT.

This chain links TRBV2 with TRBJ2-5; D remains unclear. This CDR3 is built from 13 residues. Germline assignment: CDR1 SNHLY and CDR2 FYNNEI. V lost 6 bases to trimming and J lost 1 base, with 9 bases between them. The DNA of the CDR3 is TGTGCCAGCAGGCGGCTGGGCCAAGAGACCCAGTACTTC. It encodes CASRRLGQETQYF.

The genes are TRBV6-1 and TRBJ2-1, with 7 nucleotides matching TRBD1. V was clipped by 3 bases and J by 2 bases; unmatched bases: 7. The CDR3 has 16 residues. Germline V gene sequence: CDR1 MNHNS, CDR2 SASEGT. The CDR3 loop is CASSDTQGSPYNEQFF. DNA of the CDR3: TGTGCCAGCAGTGATACACAGGGGTCTCCCTACAATGAGCAGTTCTTC.

The chain links TRBV30 to TRBJ2-3; 11 positions agree with TRBD2. CDR3 length: 18 amino acids. Germline CDR1 is GTSNPN and CDR2 is SVGIG (reference sequence). With V trimmed by 0 bases and J by 2 bases, 10 bases remained unmatched. The CDR3 here is CAWSVLAGVIPPTDTQYF. CDR3 DNA: TGTGCCTGGAGTGTACTAGCGGGAGTAATACCCCCCACAGATACGCAGTATTTT.

This chain joins TRBV19 and TRBJ2-7, with TRBD2 matching 8 bases. The junction had 8 bases not matched to a gene; V was cut back by 7 bases and J by 3 bases. The CDR3 runs 14 residues. Germline V gene data show CDR1 as LNHDA and CDR2 as SQIVND (reference sequence). The CDR3 region is CASKRVAGSYEQYF. The CDR3 DNA reads as TGTGCCAGTAAGCGAGTAGCGGGAAGCTACGAGCAGTACTTC. Drawing the rest from reference TRBV19 and TRBJ2-7, the complete variable domain is DGGITQSPKYLFRKEGQNVTLSCEQNLNHDAMYWYRQDPGQGLRLIYYSQIVNDFQKGDIAEGYSVSREKKESFPLTVTSAQKNPTAFYLCASKRVAGSYEQYFGPGTRLTVT.

The chain recombines TRBV12-5 with TRBJ2-2, with D unresolved. Trimming cost V 1 base and J 7 bases, with 7 bases left between them. Germline V CDR1 and CDR2: LGHNT, FRNRAP. The CDR3 length is 13 residues. CDR3 amino acids: CASGLEVFGELFF. Written as DNA, the CDR3 is TGTGCTAGTGGTTTGGAAGTTTTCGGGGAGCTGTTTTTT.

This clone was seen a handful of times. V is TRBV19 and J is TRBJ1-3, with no clear D. Per the germline V gene, CDR1 is LNHDA and CDR2 is SQIVND (reference sequence). V dropped 0 bases and J dropped 4 bases, with 13 bases sitting between them. CDR3 length: 16 residues. In DNA form, the CDR3 reads TGTGCCAGTAGTATAGATGGTGGATTTAGAGGAAACACCATATATTTT. This encodes CASSIDGGFRGNTIYF.

The V and J genes are TRBV30 and TRBJ2-7; D could derive from TRBD1 or TRBD2 (5 bases each). The germline V and J ends were trimmed by 2 bases and 3 bases, with 14 bases remaining between them. This CDR3 contains 14 residues. Germline V gene sequence: CDR1 GTSNPN, CDR2 SVGIG (reference sequence). CDR3 bases: TGTGCCTGGAGTTTTGAGGGGACCGGCTACGAGCAGTACTTC. Protein sequence: CAWSFEGTGYEQYF. Using reference TRBV30 and TRBJ2-7 for the parts outside the CDR3, the full variable domain is SQTIHQWPATLVQPVGSPLSLECTVEGTSNPNLYWYRQAAGRGLQLLFYSVGIGQISSEVPQNLSASRPQDRQFILSSKKLLLSDSGFYLCAWSFEGTGYEQYFGPGTRLTVT.

The rearrangement uses TRBV5-1 and TRBJ2-7; D perhaps matches TRBD1 (7 bases). Trimming stripped 4 bases from V and 7 bases from J, with 21 bases between. Germline V CDR1 and CDR2: SGHRS, YFSETQ. This CDR3 contains 15 residues. The CDR3 DNA reads TGCGCCAGCAGCCTGGGACAGCGCCTTCGGGAGGAGCAGTACTTC. Translated: CASSLGQRLREEQYF.

This sequence joins TRBV2 and TRBJ2-3; D may match TRBD1 or TRBD2 (5 bases each). This CDR3 spans 16 amino acids. Germline-derived CDR1 and CDR2 are SNHLY and FYNNEI. V was cut by 4 bases and J by 4 bases, with 18 bases left in between. The CDR3, as DNA: TGTGCCAGCAGTGGTCTGAGGGGTCCGCGGCCAGATACGCAGTATTTT. Its translation: CASSGLRGPRPDTQYF.

This chain connects TRBV10-3 to TRBJ2-7; possibly TRBD1 or TRBD2 for D (6 bases each). Per germline, CDR1 ENHRY and CDR2 SYGVKD. V was trimmed by 1 base and J by 4 bases, leaving 11 bases between them. The CDR3 spans 14 residues. The CDR3 sequence: CAISELGGRYEQYF. In DNA form, the CDR3 reads TGTGCCATCAGTGAGTTGGGGGGCCGTTACGAGCAGTACTTC.

The gene calls are TRBV7-3 and TRBJ2-3; D unclear. The CDR3 is 14 amino acids. Trimming took off 5 bases at V and 5 bases at J, with 14 bases between the two ends. Germline lookup yields CDR1 SGHTA and CDR2 FQGTGA. CDR3 DNA: TGTGCCAGCAGCGACACCTCGTTTGGAGATACGCAGTATTTT. As protein: CASSDTSFGDTQYF. Drawing the rest from reference TRBV7-3 and TRBJ2-3, the complete variable domain is GAGVSQTPSNKVTEKGKYVELRCDPISGHTALYWYRQSLGQGPEFLIYFQGTGAADDSGLPNDRFFAVRPEGSVSTLKIQRTERGDSAVYLCASSDTSFGDTQYFGPGTRLTVL.

The chain has TRBV2 and TRBJ2-1; TRBD2 agrees at 10 bases. CDR1 and CDR2 (germline): SNHLY, FYNNEI. V shed 5 bases, J shed 8 bases, and the junction held 9 bases outside the gene matches. The CDR3 runs to 15 residues. The CDR3 sequence: CASSLAGGLWDEQFF. CDR3 sequence (DNA): TGTGCCAGCAGTTTAGCGGGAGGCCTCTGGGATGAGCAGTTCTTC. Complete variable domain (other parts from reference TRBV2 and TRBJ2-1): EPEVTQTPSHQVTQMGQEVILRCVPISNHLYFYWYRQILGQKVEFLVSFYNNEISEKSEIFDDQFSVERPDGSNFTLKIRSTKLEDSAMYFCASSLAGGLWDEQFFGPGTRLTVL.